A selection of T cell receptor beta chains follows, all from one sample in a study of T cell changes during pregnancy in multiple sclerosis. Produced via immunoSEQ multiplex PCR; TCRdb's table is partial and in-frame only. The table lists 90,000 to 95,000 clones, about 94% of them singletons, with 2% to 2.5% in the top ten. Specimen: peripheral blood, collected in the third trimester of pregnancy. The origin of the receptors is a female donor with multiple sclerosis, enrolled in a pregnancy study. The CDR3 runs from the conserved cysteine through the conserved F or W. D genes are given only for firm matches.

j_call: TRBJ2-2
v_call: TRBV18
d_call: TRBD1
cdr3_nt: TGTGCCAGCTCCTTCGGACAGGGCGCGAACACCGGGGAGCTGTTTTTT
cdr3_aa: CASSFGQGANTGELFF

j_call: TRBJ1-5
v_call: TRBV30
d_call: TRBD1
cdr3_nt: TGTGCCTGGAGTGGGGGGACAGGGCTTCAGCCCCAGCATTTT
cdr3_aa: CAWSGGTGLQPQHF

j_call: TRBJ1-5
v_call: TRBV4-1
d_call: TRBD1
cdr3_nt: TGCGCCAGCAGCCAAACCATGACAGGGGTGAGCAATCAGCCCCAGCATTTT
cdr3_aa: CASSQTMTGVSNQPQHF

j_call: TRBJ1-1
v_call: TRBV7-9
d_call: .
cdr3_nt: TGTGCCAGCAGCTTAGGGGGACATCCGGAAGCTTTCTTT
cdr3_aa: CASSLGGHPEAFF

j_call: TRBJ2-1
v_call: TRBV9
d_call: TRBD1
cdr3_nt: TGTGCCAGCAGCCCCCCAGGGGGTGAGCAGTTCTTC
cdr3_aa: CASSPPGGEQFF

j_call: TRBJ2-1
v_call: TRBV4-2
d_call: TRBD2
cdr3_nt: TGTGCCAGCAGCGGGGGAGGGTATGATGAGCAGTTCTTC
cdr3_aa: CASSGGGYDEQFF

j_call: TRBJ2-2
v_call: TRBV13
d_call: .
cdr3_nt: TGTGCCAGCAGCTTAGTTCAGAACACCGGGGAGCTGTTTTTT
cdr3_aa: CASSLVQNTGELFF

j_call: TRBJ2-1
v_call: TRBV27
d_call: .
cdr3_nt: TGTGCCAGCAGTTTGGGCAGCTCCTACAATGAGCAGTTCTTC
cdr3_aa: CASSLGSSYNEQFF

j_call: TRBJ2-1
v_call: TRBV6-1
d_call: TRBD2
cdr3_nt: TGTGCCAGCAGAGCTAGCGGGGACTACAATGAGCAGTTCTTC
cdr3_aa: CASRASGDYNEQFF

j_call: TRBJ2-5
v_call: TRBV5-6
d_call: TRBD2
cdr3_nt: TGTGCCAGCAGCCTCCCGGGACTAGCAGAAGAGACCCAGTACTTC
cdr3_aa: CASSLPGLAEETQYF

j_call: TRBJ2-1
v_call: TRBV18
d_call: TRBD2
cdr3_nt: TGTGCCAGCTCATTGGGTAGCGGGAGTTATGAGCAGTTCTTC
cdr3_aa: CASSLGSGSYEQFF